This T cell receptor beta chain comes out of a study of T-cell memory formation after mild COVID-19. Study context: TCR clusters were mostly confined to one donor each.

On this clonotype: Its antigen is still unknown.

Study findings and constraints: Clones that contracted clustered mainly in CM and EM if CD4+ and in EMRA if CD8+. Clones contracting across day 15 to 85 had a balanced CD4/CD8 profile; later expanding clones leaned CD4+.

V was trimmed by 5 bases and J by 6 bases, leaving 25 bases between them. The CDR3 runs 17 residues. The V gene's germline CDR1 is LNHDA and CDR2 SQIVND (reference sequence). Barcoded TCR alpha and TCR beta cDNA libraries with UMIs came from 5'RACE using constant-segment primers. TCRdb re-called the 5' RACE reads through MiXCR, storing one row per CDR3 protein. Among some 46,000 distinct CDR3 sequences listed, 6.6% were seen once. The V gene is TRBV19, the J gene TRBJ1-1; TRBD1 is a possible D gene (5 bases). This sequence originates from an adult who had mild COVID-19 (a few samples of this study predate the infection). Cell type and time point are not known. The sample was PBMCs or a T cell subset sorted from them (not recorded which). The CDR3 region has the DNA TGTGCCAGTAGTTTCCGCCGGACACGAGAGAACATGGCTGAAGCTTTCTTT. The encoded protein is CASSFRRTRENMAEAFF. Together with reference TRBV19 and TRBJ1-1, the CDR3 gives the full variable domain: DGGITQSPKYLFRKEGQNVTLSCEQNLNHDAMYWYRQDPGQGLRLIYYSQIVNDFQKGDIAEGYSVSREKKESFPLTVTSAQKNPTAFYLCASSFRRTRENMAEAFFGQGTRLTVV.